This T cell receptor beta chain was sequenced for a study of response to subunit inactivated influenza vaccine. As for this clonotype: Its target is unknown.

TCRdb reprocessed the RT-PCR reads with MiXCR, giving one entry per CDR3 protein. Of hundreds of thousands of distinct CDR3 sequences in the sample, approximately 11% were seen once. The CDR3 is made up of 15 amino acids. Germline-derived CDR1 and CDR2 are SGHRS and YFSETQ. Trimming left V 0 bases short and J 4 bases short, with 11 bases between. Points from the study as a whole: Only a handful of new T cells, the authors suggested, are recruited with each seasonal influenza vaccination.

The chain carries TRBV5-1 and TRBJ1-5, with D possibly matching TRBD1 (5 bases). The sequence was collected from a man aged 45 to 65 who received an inactivated influenza vaccine. The sample in question was PBMCs from blood, obtained about 6 weeks after vaccination. This CDR3 reads CASSLVGERNQPQHF. DNA for the CDR3: TGCGCCAGCAGCTTGGTAGGGGAACGGAATCAGCCCCAGCATTTT.